This TCR beta chain was identified during a study of cytomegalovirus exposure and HLA in healthy donors. Findings and caveats of the study: Relative to equally common others, HLA-associated TCR beta chains showed greater clonal expansion in a later analysis.

The germline gives CDR1 SGDLS, CDR2 YYNGEE. The V gene lost 0 bases and the J gene lost 4 bases, with 16 bases spanning the gap. The CDR3 has 16 amino acids. A multiplex PCR was run with 60 Vbeta primers and 13 Jbeta primers. Using immunoSEQ multiplex PCR, the repertoire was profiled, and TCRdb retains in-frame clones only, with some absent. This sample has under 110,000 clones, with 65% to 75% found just once. For this clone: Antigen unknown.

Sequenced sample: PBMCs. The TCR comes from a female donor in good health and CMV-seronegative. The rearrangement uses TRBV9 and TRBJ2-5; unclear D gene. The CDR3 DNA follows: TGTGCCAGCAGCGTAGGGGTAGTGGAGACCCTAGAGACCCAGTACTTC. Translating it yields CASSVGVVETLETQYF.